This is a list of T cell receptor beta chains from one sample in a study of T cell changes during pregnancy in multiple sclerosis. TCRdb keeps only in-frame clones here, not all; method: immunoSEQ multiplex PCR. The table lists more than 55,000 clones, roughly 94% of them singletons, with under 3% in the top ten. The material was CD8+ T cells from peripheral blood mononuclear cells, obtained after pregnancy. Every receptor here comes from a female donor with multiple sclerosis, enrolled in a pregnancy study. Each CDR3 is given with its conserved first and last residue. The D gene is left open where the match is weak. Size is omitted from some rows. Given values are once, few, many or a class for expanded clones.

j_call v_call d_call clone_size cdr3_aa cdr3_nt
TRBJ2-3 TRBV27 TRBD2 - CASSLQGGRQLDTQYF TGTGCCAGCAGTTTACAAGGCGGGAGGCAATTAGATACGCAGTATTTT
TRBJ2-3 TRBV14 - - CASSLTSTDTQYF TGTGCCAGCAGCCTCACTAGCACAGATACGCAGTATTTT
TRBJ2-7 TRBV7-9 - - CASSEGGSYEQYF TGTGCCAGCAGCGAAGGCGGCTCCTACGAGCAGTACTTC
TRBJ2-3 TRBV4-3 - once CASSQDSGTDTQYF TGCGCCAGCAGCCAAGATTCCGGCACAGATACGCAGTATTTT
TRBJ1-1 TRBV19 - - CASPRGTEAFF TGTGCCAGCCCCCGGGGGACTGAAGCTTTCTTT
TRBJ2-7 TRBV7-9 - - CASSLVPGTYEQYF TGTGCCAGCAGCTTAGTCCCGGGGACCTACGAGCAGTACTTC
TRBJ2-5 TRBV19 TRBD2 - CASSIWWASGETQYF TGTGCCAGTAGTATCTGGTGGGCTAGCGGAGAGACCCAGTACTTC
TRBJ2-1 TRBV11-2 - - CASSDGPLRGEQFF TGTGCCAGCAGCGACGGGCCTCTGAGGGGGGAGCAGTTCTTC
TRBJ1-2 TRBV7-4 - - CASRPRGQFMNYGYTF TGTGCCAGCAGGCCGAGAGGACAGTTTATGAACTATGGCTACACCTTC
TRBJ1-1 TRBV15 - - CATSRGTGPEAFF TGTGCCACCAGCAGAGGTACTGGTCCTGAAGCTTTCTTT
TRBJ2-1 TRBV27 TRBD2 - CASRATGTSAYNEQFF TGTGCCAGCAGGGCCACCGGGACTAGCGCTTACAATGAGCAGTTCTTC
TRBJ2-7 TRBV19 - - CASSIMGGSGEQYF TGTGCCAGTAGTATAATGGGGGGATCAGGCGAGCAGTACTTC
TRBJ2-1 TRBV7-9 TRBD2 - CASSRGLAGGPRNEQFF TGTGCCAGCAGCCGCGGACTAGCGGGAGGGCCAAGGAATGAGCAGTTCTTC
TRBJ2-7 TRBV4-1 TRBD2 - CASSPGRGGEQYF TGCGCCAGCAGCCCCGGGAGGGGCGGCGAGCAGTACTTC
TRBJ1-1 TRBV5-1 TRBD1 - CASSTGTANTEAFF TGCGCCAGCAGCACCGGGACAGCGAACACTGAAGCTTTCTTT
TRBJ1-1 TRBV5-1 - few CASSVQGEAFF TGCGCCAGCAGCGTACAGGGTGAAGCTTTCTTT
TRBJ1-2 TRBV14 - once CASSQGGGYGYTF TGTGCCAGCAGCCAGGGAGGCGGCTATGGCTACACCTTC
TRBJ2-2 TRBV7-9 TRBD2 - CASVSGMNTGELFF TGTGCCAGCGTTAGCGGGATGAACACCGGGGAGCTGTTTTTT
TRBJ1-1 TRBV5-1 - - CASSLTYNTEAFF TGCGCCAGCAGCTTAACCTACAACACTGAAGCTTTCTTT
TRBJ2-1 TRBV13 - - CASAPRSSYNEQFF TGTGCCAGCGCACCGCGGAGCTCCTACAATGAGCAGTTCTTC
TRBJ2-3 TRBV19 TRBD2 - CASSMIGTSGSTDTQYF TGTGCCAGTAGTATGATAGGGACTAGCGGGTCGACAGATACGCAGTATTTT
TRBJ2-7 TRBV5-1 TRBD2 - CASSLAEAGDTYEQYF TGCGCCAGCAGCTTGGCCGAAGCGGGAGATACCTACGAGCAGTACTTC